The source of this TCR beta chain is a study of vaccination effects on CD4 cells after COVID-19. Study details: Post-vaccine sample collection fell at a median of 72 days after the second dose. Study conclusions and caveats: Clones induced by infection and by vaccine showed marked clonal contraction late after vaccination. In the study, convalescent patients were few, and early post-infection timepoints were absent.

Worth noting for this clone: No antigen is known for it.

ViraFEST expansion of antigen-specific CD4+ T cells with viral peptide pools preceded sequencing. Cells that had been cultured for 10 days were the source of isolated CD4+ T cells. Each participant received a vaccine that was either BNT162b2 or mRNA-1273, given as two doses. Vaccinated participants had no history of SARS-CoV-2 infection and tested negative for nucleocapsid antibodies. The method was immunoSEQ multiplex PCR; TCRdb's version includes in-frame clones alone and lacks a portion of them. Of 57,000 or so clones listed, 60% to 75% are singletons. The material was CD4+ T cells from PBMCs cultured with HCoV-229E spike peptides, obtained after COVID-19 vaccination. The sequence derives from a human donor who received a COVID-19 vaccine.

The CDR3 reads CASSLGWRGSYNEQFF. The DNA for the CDR3 is TGTGCCAGCAGCTTGGGCTGGCGGGGTTCCTACAATGAGCAGTTCTTC. The V gene is TRBV5-8, the J gene TRBJ2-1; maybe TRBD2 (6 bases). The germline V gene has CDR1 SGHTS and CDR2 YDEGEE. The germline V and J ends were trimmed by 0 bases and 1 base, with 11 bases remaining between them. The CDR3 is 16 residues long. Full variable domain (outside the CDR3, taken from reference TRBV5-8 and TRBJ2-1): EAGVTQSPTHLIKTRGQQATLRCSPISGHTSVYWYQQALGLGLQFLLWYDEGEERNRGNFPPRFSGRQFPNYSSELNVNALELEDSALYLCASSLGWRGSYNEQFFGPGTRLTVL.